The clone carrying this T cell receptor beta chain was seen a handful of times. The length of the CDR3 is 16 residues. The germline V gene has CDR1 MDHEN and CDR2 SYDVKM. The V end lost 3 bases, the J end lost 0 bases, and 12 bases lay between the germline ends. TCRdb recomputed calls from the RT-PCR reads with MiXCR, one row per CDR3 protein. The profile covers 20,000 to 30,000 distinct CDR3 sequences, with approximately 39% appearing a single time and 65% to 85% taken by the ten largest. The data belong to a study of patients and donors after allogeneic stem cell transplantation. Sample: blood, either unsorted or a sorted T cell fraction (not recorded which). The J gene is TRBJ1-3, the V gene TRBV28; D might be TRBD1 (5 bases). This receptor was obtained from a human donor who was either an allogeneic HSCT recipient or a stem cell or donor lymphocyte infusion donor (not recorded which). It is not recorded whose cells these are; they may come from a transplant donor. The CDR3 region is CASSLFSDNSGNTIYF. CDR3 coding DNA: TGTGCCAGCAGTTTGTTTTCGGACAACTCTGGAAACACCATATATTTT.